A single sample gave rise to the 2 T cell receptor beta chains below, sequenced in a study of T-cell reconstitution after alpha-beta-depleted transplantation in children. Unique molecular identifiers were incorporated into the prepared TCRbeta library. One entry per CDR3 protein results from TCRdb running MiXCR on the PCR reads. The sample holds a few hundred thousand distinct CDR3 sequences, 12% seen once. Material: PBMCs from the stem cell graft donor, obtained from the stem cell graft. The receptors were gathered from a human donor who donated a stem cell graft to a child with combined immunodeficiency.

In this sample, this clonotype turned up many times. This chain joins TRBV12-3 or TRBV12-4 and TRBJ2-5; TRBD1 matches 10 bases. V lost 3 bases to trimming and J lost 5 bases; unmatched junction nucleotides: 6. There are 15 residues in the CDR3. CDR3 protein: CASSLTGGFGETQYF. In nucleotides, the CDR3 is TGTGCCAGCAGTTTGACAGGGGGCTTCGGGGAGACCCAGTACTTC.

This clonotype has only a few counts. The chain couples TRBV7-2 to TRBJ2-4; 11 bases are shared with TRBD2. J gave up 6 bases and V 5 bases, and 6 bases lay outside the gene matches. CDR1 and CDR2 from the germline V gene are SGHTA and FQGNSA. CDR3 length: 15 amino acids. In nucleotides, the CDR3 is TGTGCCAGCAGCGTGGCCGGGACTAGCGGAAACATTCAGTACTTC. Residues: CASSVAGTSGNIQYF.